What follows are 13 T cell receptor beta chains derived from one specimen sequenced in a study of OX40 agonist ivuxolimab in advanced cancers. The protocol was immunoSEQ multiplex PCR, while the TCRdb copy is restricted to in-frame clones and leaves out a portion. Of roughly 62,000 clones in the sample, roughly 85% are singletons; the top ten hold under 5%. The starting material was CD4+ or CD8+ T cells sorted from blood, obtained in a trial of the OX40 agonist ivuxolimab. These receptors were taken from an adult with an advanced solid tumor such as melanoma, head and neck, liver or kidney cancer.

The genes are TRBV18 and TRBJ2-5; TRBD2 matches 15 bases. CDR3 size: 17 residues. Germline trimming cut 5 bases from V and 1 base from J; bases unmatched to any gene: 5. Germline V gene lookup returns CDR1 KGHSH and CDR2 LQKENI. DNA for the CDR3: TGTGCCAGCTCATCCTCGGGACTAGCGGGGGGCCAAGAGACCCAGTACTTC. Amino acids: CASSSSGLAGGQETQYF.

The V gene is TRBV10-3, the J gene TRBJ2-6; D ambiguous. V lost 1 base and J lost 0, with 10 bases in between. This CDR3 contains 17 residues. Per the germline V gene, CDR1 is ENHRY and CDR2 is SYGVKD. Here the CDR3 DNA reads TGTGCCATCAGTGAGTACTCACGCGGCTCTGGGGCCAACGTCCTGACTTTC. This sequence encodes CAISEYSRGSGANVLTF.

This rearrangement joins TRBV30 to TRBJ1-5; 9 bases match TRBD1. The CDR3 totals 14 residues. CDR1 GTSNPN and CDR2 SVGIG come from the germline V gene (reference sequence). J lost 3 bases, V lost 1 base, and 1 base had no gene match. The CDR3 bases are TGTGCCTGGAGTGGGGACAGGGACAATCAGCCCCAGCATTTT. This gives the protein CAWSGDRDNQPQHF.

The V and J genes are TRBV5-6 and TRBJ2-7, with 9 bases fitting TRBD1. Germline V CDR1 and CDR2: SGHDT, YYEEEE. CDR3 length: 15 amino acids. J lost 0 bases, V lost 2 bases, and 3 bases had no gene match. The DNA for the CDR3 is TGTGCCAGCAGCTTACAGGGGGCGAGCTCCTACGAGCAGTACTTC. This sequence encodes CASSLQGASSYEQYF.

This clone was seen only a few times. The V call is TRBV15, the J call TRBJ1-3, with TRBD1 as a possible D gene (6 bases). The V gene lost 1 base and the J gene lost 7 bases, with 17 bases spanning the gap. Germline CDR1 LNHNV, CDR2 YYDKDF (reference sequence). This CDR3 is built from 16 residues. This CDR3 is CATSRVVDRRNNTIYF. For the CDR3, the DNA is TGTGCCACCAGCAGAGTGGTGGACAGAAGAAATAACACCATATATTTT.

This chain connects TRBV7-6 to TRBJ1-6; perhaps TRBD1 as D (6 bases). CDR1 SGHVS and CDR2 FNYEAQ come from the germline V gene. The germline V and J ends were trimmed by 5 bases and 7 bases, with 15 bases remaining between them. The CDR3 covers 15 residues. CDR3 region: CASSPSGGQNSPLHF. The CDR3 bases are TGTGCCAGCAGCCCTAGCGGGGGGCAGAATTCACCCCTCCACTTT.

A single count supports this clone. The V and J genes are TRBV28 and TRBJ2-7; D possibly corresponds to TRBD1 (5 bases). The ends were cut back, 6 bases at V and 6 bases at J, with 15 bases in the middle. The CDR3 contains 13 residues. The V gene's germline CDR1 is MDHEN and CDR2 SYDVKM. Written as DNA, the CDR3 is TGTGCCAGCAGAGAGACAGCTCCTTTCGAGCAGTACTTC. Amino acids: CASRETAPFEQYF.

The chain carries TRBV19 and TRBJ2-1, with D maybe TRBD2 (5 bases). Trimming left V 3 bases short and J 8 bases short, with 17 bases between. CDR3 length: 15 residues. Germline V gene sequence: CDR1 LNHDA, CDR2 SQIVND (reference sequence). The CDR3 DNA sequence: TGTGCCAGTAGTATGGGAGACTTTATTAGGGATGAGCAGTTCTTC. Translated: CASSMGDFIRDEQFF.

The genes are TRBV6-1 and TRBJ2-7; 7 bases match TRBD1. CDR1 and CDR2 (germline): MNHNS, SASEGT. The V and J ends lost 2 bases and 2 bases, in that order; junction bases with no gene match: 9. The CDR3 covers 16 residues. This CDR3 reads CASSEKRWDSTYEQYF. CDR3 nucleotides: TGTGCCAGCAGTGAAAAACGCTGGGACAGCACCTACGAGCAGTACTTC.

CDR3 sequence: CASSWTGTDTQYF. CDR3 nucleotides: TGCGCCAGCAGTTGGACAGGCACAGATACGCAGTATTTT. The chain combines TRBV10-1 with TRBJ2-3; possible D gene TRBD1, 6 bases. This CDR3 spans 13 amino acids. Germline lookup yields CDR1 WNHNN and CDR2 SYGVQD (reference sequence). V lost 5 bases to trimming and J lost 1 base, with 7 bases between them.

The chain combines TRBV5-8 with TRBJ2-1, with 10 bases that match TRBD2. CDR3 size: 15 residues. Germline V gene sequence: CDR1 SGHTS, CDR2 YDEGEE. J gave up 3 bases and V 2 bases, and 2 bases lay outside the gene matches. DNA of the CDR3: TGTGCCAGCAGCTTAGTAGCGGGGGGCTACAATGAGCAGTTCTTC. This gives the protein CASSLVAGGYNEQFF.

The rearrangement uses TRBV10-3 and TRBJ1-2; perhaps TRBD1 as D (6 bases). The CDR3 has 15 amino acids. V was cut by 3 bases and J by 6 bases, with 17 bases left in between. Germline V CDR1 and CDR2: ENHRY, SYGVKD. CDR3 nucleotides: TGTGCCATCAGTGAATCCCTACAGGGTACCCATGGCTACACCTTC. Translated: CAISESLQGTHGYTF.

CDR3 bases: TGTGCCAGCAGCTACTCCAGGGAGCCCTACAATGAGCAGTTCTTC. As protein: CASSYSREPYNEQFF. The V call is TRBV9, the J call TRBJ2-1, with D possibly called TRBD1 or TRBD2 (5 bases each). Trimming stripped 4 bases from V and 2 bases from J, with 13 bases between. Germline CDR1 is SGDLS and CDR2 is YYNGEE. CDR3 length: 15 amino acids.